These 18 T cell receptor beta chains share one sample of origin, sequenced in a study of blood T cell repertoires in COVID-19. TCRdb's copy holds only in-frame clones and misses some; the assay was immunoSEQ multiplex PCR. The sample shows roughly 130,000 clones, over 75% of them seen only once. Sequencing was done on a sample of peripheral blood. The source of these receptors is a woman aged 60-70 years with acute or convalescent COVID-19.

This sequence joins TRBV18 and TRBJ2-1; the D is unclear. From germline, CDR1 is KGHSH and CDR2 LQKENI. Trimming removed 3 bases at V and 9 bases at J, with 9 bases between. This CDR3 contains 12 residues. This CDR3 is CASSPTAGEQFF. The CDR3 bases are TGTGCCAGCTCACCTACTGCCGGTGAGCAGTTCTTC.

CDR3 amino acids: CASRTGNYNEQFF. In DNA form, the CDR3 reads TGTGCCAGCAGGACGGGTAACTACAATGAGCAGTTCTTC. The chain has TRBV28 and TRBJ2-1; D remains unclear. Trimming stripped 6 bases from V and 3 bases from J, with 9 bases between. The length of the CDR3 is 13 residues. The germline V gene has CDR1 MDHEN and CDR2 SYDVKM.

The CDR3 DNA reads TGTGCCACCAGTGATACTAGCGGAATCTACAATGAGCAGTTCTTC. Its translation: CATSDTSGIYNEQFF. The V call is TRBV24-1, the J call TRBJ2-1, with 8 positions matching TRBD2. Looked up from germline, CDR1 is KGHDR and CDR2 is SFDVKD. CDR3 length: 15 amino acids. With V trimmed by 3 bases and J by 3 bases, 3 bases remained unmatched.

The rearrangement uses TRBV3-1 (or the pseudogene TRBV3-2) and TRBJ1-1, with D perhaps TRBD1 (6 bases). CDR1 is LGHDT and CDR2 is YNNKEL in the germline V gene (reference sequence). Trimming stripped 4 bases from V and 0 bases from J, with 15 bases between. This CDR3 spans 16 amino acids. CDR3 protein: CASSPRRGQLNTEAFF. CDR3 DNA sequence: TGTGCCAGCAGCCCCCGCCGAGGACAGTTGAACACTGAAGCTTTCTTT.

The chain is built from TRBV7-6 and TRBJ1-1, with D maybe TRBD1 (5 bases). Germline V gives CDR1 SGHVS, CDR2 FNYEAQ. The CDR3 length is 13 residues. V shed 6 bases and J shed 2 bases, with 10 bases lying between them. The CDR3 DNA reads as TGTGCCAGCAGACAGACAGCTAACACTGAAGCTTTCTTT. It specifies CASRQTANTEAFF.

The V and J genes are TRBV19 and TRBJ2-2, with unresolved D. The CDR3 runs 15 residues. Germline CDR1 LNHDA, CDR2 SQIVND (reference sequence). Trimming cost V 5 bases and J 1 base, with 11 bases left between them. CDR3 protein: CASSAGKGNTGELFF. The CDR3 DNA reads as TGTGCCAGTAGTGCAGGAAAAGGGAACACCGGGGAGCTGTTTTTT.

This clone appeared a few times. V gene TRBV28 combines with J gene TRBJ1-2, with D possibly being TRBD1 (5 bases). The germline V gene has CDR1 MDHEN and CDR2 SYDVKM. V was clipped by 1 base and J by 2 bases, with 8 bases between them. The CDR3 loop spans 14 amino acids. The CDR3: CASSLSRVNYGYTF. CDR3 DNA sequence: TGTGCCAGCAGTTTATCCAGGGTCAACTATGGCTACACCTTC.

The chain employs TRBV4-2 and TRBJ1-5, with D possibly matching TRBD1 (6 bases). With 1 base removed from V and 1 base from J, the gap between germline ends came to 14 bases. This CDR3 is built from 17 residues. The germline V gene has CDR1 LGHNA and CDR2 YNFKEQ. CDR3 loop: CASSQGLGGGSNQPQHF. CDR3 nucleotides: TGTGCCAGCAGCCAAGGCCTAGGGGGAGGGAGCAATCAGCCCCAGCATTTT.

The rearrangement joins TRBV3-1 (or the pseudogene TRBV3-2) to TRBJ1-2; TRBD1 is a possible D gene (5 bases). Trimming shortened V by 1 base and J by 8 bases, and 11 bases separated the two germline ends. The CDR3 sequence is 13 residues long. Germline CDR1 reads LGHDT; CDR2 reads YNNKEL (reference sequence). CDR3 sequence reads: CASSQGQFRGYTF. CDR3 sequence (DNA): TGTGCCAGCAGCCAAGGACAGTTCCGAGGCTACACCTTC.

This clone was seen once. The chain couples TRBV6-1 to TRBJ2-1, with TRBD2 matching 11 bases. The length of the CDR3 is 14 residues. The germline V gene encodes CDR1 MNHNS and CDR2 SASEGT. The J segment lost 8 bases and the V segment lost 3 bases, leaving 3 bases of the junction unmatched. The CDR3 DNA sequence: TGTGCCAGCAGTGACACTAGCGGGAGAGATGAGCAGTTCTTC. Protein sequence: CASSDTSGRDEQFF.

The V gene is TRBV19, the J gene TRBJ1-1; D remains unclear. The CDR3 has 14 residues. The V end was cut by 3 bases, the J end by 0 bases, with 8 bases between. Germline V lookup: CDR1 LNHDA, CDR2 SQIVND (reference sequence). CDR3 DNA: TGTGCCAGTAGTATTGGACTGATGAACACTGAAGCTTTCTTT. It specifies CASSIGLMNTEAFF.

The rearrangement links TRBV5-1 to TRBJ2-3, with 9 bases lining up with TRBD2. The CDR3 consists of 16 residues. Looked up from germline, CDR1 is SGHRS and CDR2 is YFSETQ. The trim removed 3 bases at V and 2 bases at J, leaving 7 bases unmatched. The CDR3 nucleotides read TGCGCCAGCAGCTCCGGACTAGCGCAACCCACAGATACGCAGTATTTT. It is translated as CASSSGLAQPTDTQYF.

The J gene is TRBJ1-1, the V gene TRBV2; D is unresolved. CDR3 size: 15 residues. Trimming removed 4 bases from V and 1 base from J, with 13 bases in between. Germline V gene data show CDR1 as SNHLY and CDR2 as FYNNEI. CDR3 nucleotides: TGTGCCAGCAGTGGAAACCCCACTTGGAACACTGAAGCTTTCTTT. This sequence encodes CASSGNPTWNTEAFF.

The rearrangement joins TRBV14 to TRBJ2-7; unclear D gene. The germline V gene encodes CDR1 SGHDN and CDR2 FVKESK. V gave up 11 bases and J gave up 6 bases, with 8 bases separating them. The CDR3 spans 9 residues. CDR3 nucleotides: TGTGCCCGTCTAATCGAGCAGTACGTC. This gives the protein CARLIEQYV.

The chain is built from TRBV2 and TRBJ1-5, with D possibly being TRBD1 (5 bases). Trimming left V 4 bases short and J 3 bases short, with 16 bases between. The CDR3 has 16 residues. Germline lookup yields CDR1 SNHLY and CDR2 FYNNEI. CDR3 sequence: CASSGRYRSTNQPQHF. The CDR3 coding sequence is TGTGCCAGCAGTGGGCGATACAGGAGTACCAATCAGCCCCAGCATTTT.

The chain has TRBV25-1 and TRBJ2-6, with D maybe TRBD1 (7 bases). Germline CDR1 MGHDK, CDR2 SYGVNS. The V and J ends lost 6 bases and 2 bases respectively, with 11 bases between them. The length of the CDR3 is 15 residues. The CDR3 DNA is TGTGCCAGCAGCGGGGGACAGCCTGGGGCCAACGTCCTGACTTTC. It encodes CASSGGQPGANVLTF.

The CDR3 sequence is CASSGSGAYGYTF. CDR3 bases: TGTGCCAGCAGCGGATCAGGGGCCTATGGCTACACCTTC. The chain has TRBV5-4 and TRBJ1-2; D might be TRBD1 (6 bases). Trimming took off 4 bases at V and 4 bases at J, with 11 bases between the two ends. Germline CDR1 SGHNT, CDR2 YYREEE (reference sequence). This CDR3 contains 13 residues. The full variable domain, with the rest looked up from reference TRBV5-4 and TRBJ1-2, is ETGVTQSPTHLIKTRGQQVTLRCSSQSGHNTVSWYQQALGQGPQFIFQYYREEENGRGNFPPRFSGLQFPNYSSELNVNALELDDSALYLCASSGSGAYGYTFGSGTRLTVV.

This chain links TRBV5-1 with TRBJ2-1, with D possibly TRBD1 on 5 matching bases. Trimming took 2 bases from V and 6 from J, leaving 12 bases between them. The CDR3 consists of 14 residues. Germline loops: CDR1 SGHRS, CDR2 YFSETQ. The DNA for the CDR3 is TGCGCCAGCAGCTTTACAGGTCCCTCCAATGAGCAGTTCTTC. The encoded protein is CASSFTGPSNEQFF.